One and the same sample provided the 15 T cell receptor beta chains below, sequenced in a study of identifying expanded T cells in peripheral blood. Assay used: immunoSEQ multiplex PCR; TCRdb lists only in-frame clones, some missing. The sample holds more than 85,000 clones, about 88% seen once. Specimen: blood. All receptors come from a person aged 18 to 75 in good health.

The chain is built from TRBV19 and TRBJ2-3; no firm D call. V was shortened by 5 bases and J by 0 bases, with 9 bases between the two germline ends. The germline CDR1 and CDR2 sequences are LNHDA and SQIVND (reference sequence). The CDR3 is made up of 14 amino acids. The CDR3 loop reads CASSGSISTDTQYF. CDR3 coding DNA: TGTGCCAGTAGTGGTTCCATTAGCACAGATACGCAGTATTTT.

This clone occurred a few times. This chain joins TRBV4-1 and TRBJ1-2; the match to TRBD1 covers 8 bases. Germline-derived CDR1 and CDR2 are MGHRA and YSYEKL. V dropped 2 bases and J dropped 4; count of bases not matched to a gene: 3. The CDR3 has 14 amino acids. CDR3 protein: CASSQPTGGYGYTF. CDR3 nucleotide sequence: TGCGCCAGCAGCCAACCTACAGGGGGCTATGGCTACACCTTC.

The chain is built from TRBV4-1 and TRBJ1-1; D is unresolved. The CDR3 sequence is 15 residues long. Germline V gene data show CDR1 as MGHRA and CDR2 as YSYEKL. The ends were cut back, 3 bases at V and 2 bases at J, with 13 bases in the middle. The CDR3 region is CASSQLETANTEAFF. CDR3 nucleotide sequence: TGCGCCAGCAGCCAGCTAGAGACGGCAAACACTGAAGCTTTCTTT.

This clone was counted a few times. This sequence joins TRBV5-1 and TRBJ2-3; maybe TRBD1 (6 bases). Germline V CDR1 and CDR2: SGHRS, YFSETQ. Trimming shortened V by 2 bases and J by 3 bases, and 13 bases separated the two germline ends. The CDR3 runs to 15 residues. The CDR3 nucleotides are TGCGCCAGCAGCTTTACAGGGCGAGCTACAGATACGCAGTATTTT. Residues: CASSFTGRATDTQYF.

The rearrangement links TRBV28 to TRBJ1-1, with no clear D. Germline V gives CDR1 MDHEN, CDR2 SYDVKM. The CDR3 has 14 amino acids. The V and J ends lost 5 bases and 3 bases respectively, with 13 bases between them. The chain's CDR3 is CASSLSSTHTEAFF. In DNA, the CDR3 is TGTGCCAGCAGTCTGTCGTCGACTCACACTGAAGCTTTCTTT.

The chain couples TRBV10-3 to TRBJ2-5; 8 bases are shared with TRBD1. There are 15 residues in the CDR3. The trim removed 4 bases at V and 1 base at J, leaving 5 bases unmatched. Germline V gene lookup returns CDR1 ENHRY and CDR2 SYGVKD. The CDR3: CAISGQGTTQETQYF. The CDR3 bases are TGTGCCATCAGTGGACAGGGGACAACCCAAGAGACCCAGTACTTC.

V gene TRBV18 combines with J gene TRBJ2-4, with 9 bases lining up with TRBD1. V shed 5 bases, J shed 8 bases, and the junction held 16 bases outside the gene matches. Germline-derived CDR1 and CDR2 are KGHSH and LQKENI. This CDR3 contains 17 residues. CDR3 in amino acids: CASSSGLNRGLGDIQYF. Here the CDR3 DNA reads TGTGCCAGCTCATCGGGCCTTAACAGGGGGCTCGGGGACATTCAGTACTTC.

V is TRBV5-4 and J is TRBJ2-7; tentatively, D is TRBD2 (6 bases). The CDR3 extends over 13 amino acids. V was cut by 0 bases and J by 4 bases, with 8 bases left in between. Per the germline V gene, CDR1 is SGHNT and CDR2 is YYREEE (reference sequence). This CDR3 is CASSLVGGYEQYF. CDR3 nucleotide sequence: TGTGCCAGCAGCTTGGTCGGGGGTTACGAGCAGTACTTC.

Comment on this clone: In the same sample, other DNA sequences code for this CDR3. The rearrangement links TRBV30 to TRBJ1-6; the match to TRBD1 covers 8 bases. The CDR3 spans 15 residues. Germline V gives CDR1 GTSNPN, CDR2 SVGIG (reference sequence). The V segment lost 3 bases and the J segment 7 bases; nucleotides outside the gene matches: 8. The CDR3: CAWRGWAGGNSPLHF. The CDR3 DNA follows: TGTGCCTGGAGGGGGTGGGCAGGGGGCAATTCACCCCTCCACTTT.

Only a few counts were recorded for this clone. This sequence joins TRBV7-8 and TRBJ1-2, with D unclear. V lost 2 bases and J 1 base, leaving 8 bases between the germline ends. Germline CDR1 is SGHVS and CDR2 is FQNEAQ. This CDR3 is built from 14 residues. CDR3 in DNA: TGTGCCAGCAGCTTACGAGATTTTAACTATGGCTACACCTTC. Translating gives CASSLRDFNYGYTF.

The CDR3 spells CASSWGGDRGRTVSYEQYF. The CDR3 bases are TGTGCCAGCAGTTGGGGTGGGGACAGGGGAAGAACGGTTTCCTACGAGCAGTACTTC. The V and J genes are TRBV27 and TRBJ2-7, with 10 bases fitting TRBD1. Germline assignment: CDR1 MNHEY and CDR2 SMNVEV (reference sequence). The CDR3 sequence is 19 residues long. With V trimmed by 4 bases and J by 1 base, 16 bases remained unmatched.

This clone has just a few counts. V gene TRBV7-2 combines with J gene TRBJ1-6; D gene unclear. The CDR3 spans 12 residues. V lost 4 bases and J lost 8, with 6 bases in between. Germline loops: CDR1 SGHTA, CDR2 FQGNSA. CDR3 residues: CASSSIYSPLHF. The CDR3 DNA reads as TGTGCCAGCAGCTCGATTTATTCACCCCTCCACTTT.

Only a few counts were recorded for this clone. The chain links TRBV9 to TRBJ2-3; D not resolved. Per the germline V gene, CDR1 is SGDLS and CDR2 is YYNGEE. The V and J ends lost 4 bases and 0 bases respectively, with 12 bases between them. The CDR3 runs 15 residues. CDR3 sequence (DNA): TGTGCCAGCAGCCAATCTATATCTAGCACAGATACGCAGTATTTT. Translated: CASSQSISSTDTQYF.

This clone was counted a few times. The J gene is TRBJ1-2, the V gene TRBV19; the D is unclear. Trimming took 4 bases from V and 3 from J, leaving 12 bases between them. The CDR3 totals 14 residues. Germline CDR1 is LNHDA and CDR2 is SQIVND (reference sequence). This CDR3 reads CASSTKSGYYGYTF. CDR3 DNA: TGTGCCAGTAGTACCAAATCAGGTTACTATGGCTACACCTTC.

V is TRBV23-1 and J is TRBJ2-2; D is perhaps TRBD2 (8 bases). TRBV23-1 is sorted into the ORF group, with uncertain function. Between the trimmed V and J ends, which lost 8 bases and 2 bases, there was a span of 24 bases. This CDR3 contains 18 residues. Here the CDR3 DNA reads TGCGCCAGCCCGATCGGGGTAGCGGGACAGAAAAACACCGGGGAGCTGTTTTTT. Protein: CASPIGVAGQKNTGELFF.